This TCR beta chain was recovered during a study of blood T cell repertoires in COVID-19. Across the study: Spain, Italy and the United States supplied samples that represented acute and convalescent COVID-19. Sample material is recorded as cDNA or gDNA derived from T cells, B-cell-depleted T cells, or PBMCs.

Under the authors' procedure: Amplification with reference gene primers provided the estimates of nucleated cell counts. Generated by immunoSEQ multiplex PCR, the TCRdb table keeps only in-frame clones and is missing some. V and J calls and clone size are copied from that table; D and trimming were computed from the DNA. This table holds under 300,000 clones, approximately 90% found once. The CDR3 covers 15 residues. With V trimmed by 4 bases and J by 3 bases, 5 bases remained unmatched. The germline V gene has CDR1 SGHNT and CDR2 YYREEE (reference sequence). This sequence joins TRBV5-4 and TRBJ1-4, with 8 bases matching TRBD1. The clonotype was recovered from a woman aged 40-49 years who had recovered from COVID-19. The sample comprised peripheral blood. CDR3 nucleotide sequence: TGTGCCAGCAGCACTGGACAGGGACCTAATGAAAAACTGTTTTTT. Its protein product is CASSTGQGPNEKLFF. Supplemented by reference TRBV5-4 and TRBJ1-4, the full variable domain reads ETGVTQSPTHLIKTRGQQVTLRCSSQSGHNTVSWYQQALGQGPQFIFQYYREEENGRGNFPPRFSGLQFPNYSSELNVNALELDDSALYLCASSTGQGPNEKLFFGSGTQLSVL.